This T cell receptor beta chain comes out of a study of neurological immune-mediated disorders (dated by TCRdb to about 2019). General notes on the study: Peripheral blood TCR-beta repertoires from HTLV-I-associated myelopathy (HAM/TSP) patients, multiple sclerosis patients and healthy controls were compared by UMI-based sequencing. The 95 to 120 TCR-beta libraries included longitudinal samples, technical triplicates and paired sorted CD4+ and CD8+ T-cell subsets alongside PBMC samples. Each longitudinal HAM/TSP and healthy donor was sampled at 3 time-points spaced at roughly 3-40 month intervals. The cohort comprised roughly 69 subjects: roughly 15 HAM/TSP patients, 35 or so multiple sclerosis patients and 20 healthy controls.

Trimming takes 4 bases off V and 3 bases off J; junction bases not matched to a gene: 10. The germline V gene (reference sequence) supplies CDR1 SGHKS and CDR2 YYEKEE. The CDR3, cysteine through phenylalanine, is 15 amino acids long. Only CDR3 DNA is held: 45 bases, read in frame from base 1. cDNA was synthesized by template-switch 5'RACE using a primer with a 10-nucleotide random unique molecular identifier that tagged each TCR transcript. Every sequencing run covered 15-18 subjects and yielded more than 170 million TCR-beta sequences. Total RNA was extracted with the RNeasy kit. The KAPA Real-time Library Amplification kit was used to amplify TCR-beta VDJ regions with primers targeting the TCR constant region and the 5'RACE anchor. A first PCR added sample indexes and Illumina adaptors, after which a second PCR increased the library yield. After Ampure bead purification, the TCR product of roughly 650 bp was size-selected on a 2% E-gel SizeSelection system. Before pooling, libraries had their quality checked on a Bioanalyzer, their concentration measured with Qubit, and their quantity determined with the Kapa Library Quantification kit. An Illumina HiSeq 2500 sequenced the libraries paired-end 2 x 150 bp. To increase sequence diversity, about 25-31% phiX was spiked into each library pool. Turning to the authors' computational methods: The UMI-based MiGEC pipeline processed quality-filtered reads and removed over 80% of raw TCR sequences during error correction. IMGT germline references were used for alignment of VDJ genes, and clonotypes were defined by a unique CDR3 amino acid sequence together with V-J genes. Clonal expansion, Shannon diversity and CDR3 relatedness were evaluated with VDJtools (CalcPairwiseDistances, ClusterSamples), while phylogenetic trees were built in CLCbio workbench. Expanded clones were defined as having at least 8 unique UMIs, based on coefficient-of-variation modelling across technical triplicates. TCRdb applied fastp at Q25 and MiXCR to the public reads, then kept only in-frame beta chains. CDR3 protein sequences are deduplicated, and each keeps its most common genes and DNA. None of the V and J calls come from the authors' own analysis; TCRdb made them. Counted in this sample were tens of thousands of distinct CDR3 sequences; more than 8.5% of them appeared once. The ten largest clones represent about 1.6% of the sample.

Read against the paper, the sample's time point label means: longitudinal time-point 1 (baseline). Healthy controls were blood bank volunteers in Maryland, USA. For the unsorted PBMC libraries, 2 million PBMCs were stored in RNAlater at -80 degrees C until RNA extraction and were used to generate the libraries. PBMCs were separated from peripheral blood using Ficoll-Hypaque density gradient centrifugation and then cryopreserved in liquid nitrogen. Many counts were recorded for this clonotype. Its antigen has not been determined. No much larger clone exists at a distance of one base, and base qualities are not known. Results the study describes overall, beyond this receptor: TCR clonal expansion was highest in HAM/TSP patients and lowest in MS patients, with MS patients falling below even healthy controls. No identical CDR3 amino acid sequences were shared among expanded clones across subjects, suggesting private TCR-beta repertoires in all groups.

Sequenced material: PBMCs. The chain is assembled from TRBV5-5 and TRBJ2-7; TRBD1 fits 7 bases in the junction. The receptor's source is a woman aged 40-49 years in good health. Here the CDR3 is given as CASSATGTARYEQYF. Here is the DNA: TGTGCCAGCAGCGCGACCGGGACAGCCCGCTACGAGCAGTACTTC. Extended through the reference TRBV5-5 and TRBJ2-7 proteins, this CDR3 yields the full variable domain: DAGVTQSPTHLIKTRGQQVTLRCSPISGHKSVSWYQQVLGQGPQFIFQYYEKEERGRGNFPDRFSARQFPNYSSELNVNALLLGDSALYLCASSATGTARYEQYFGPGTRLTVT.